A single T cell receptor (beta chain) is shown here with its context. The data were obtained in a study of T cells in Graves' hyperthyroidism and ophthalmopathy. Across the whole study: At the time of initial diagnosis and before any treatment, peripheral blood was collected.

Out of roughly 9.1 ml of fresh peripheral blood came the PBMCs. From RNA transcripts, TCR beta CDR3 regions were amplified. The HTBI primer set drove a first-round RT-PCR of the TCR CDR3. In TCRdb, the multiplex PCR reads were re-called with MiXCR into one record per CDR3 protein. This table holds 600,000 or so distinct CDR3 sequences, approximately 15% found once. Germline assignment: CDR1 LNHDA and CDR2 SQIVND (reference sequence). The V and J ends lost 9 bases and 2 bases respectively, with 11 bases between them. The CDR3 is 12 amino acids. This chain connects TRBV19 to TRBJ2-7; D tentatively reads TRBD1 or TRBD2 (5 bases each). Source material: blood. The sequence was collected from a woman under 30 with Graves' ophthalmopathy. CDR3: CARGTKTYEQYF. In DNA form, the CDR3 reads TGTGCCAGGGGGACCAAAACCTACGAGCAGTACTTC.